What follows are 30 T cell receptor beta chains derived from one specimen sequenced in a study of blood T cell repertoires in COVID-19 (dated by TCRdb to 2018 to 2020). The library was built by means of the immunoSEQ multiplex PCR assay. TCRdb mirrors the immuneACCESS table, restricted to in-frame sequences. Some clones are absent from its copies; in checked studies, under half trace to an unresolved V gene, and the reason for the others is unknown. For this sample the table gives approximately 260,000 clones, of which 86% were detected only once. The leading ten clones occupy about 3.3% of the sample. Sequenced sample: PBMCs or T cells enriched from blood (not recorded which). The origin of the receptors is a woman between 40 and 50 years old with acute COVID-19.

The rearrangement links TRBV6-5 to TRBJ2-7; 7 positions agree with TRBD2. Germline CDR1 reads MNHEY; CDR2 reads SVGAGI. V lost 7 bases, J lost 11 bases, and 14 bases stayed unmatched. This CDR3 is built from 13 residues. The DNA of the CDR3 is TGTGCCAGCAACCCAAGCGGGAACTCCTGGAAGTACTTC. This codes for CASNPSGNSWKYF.

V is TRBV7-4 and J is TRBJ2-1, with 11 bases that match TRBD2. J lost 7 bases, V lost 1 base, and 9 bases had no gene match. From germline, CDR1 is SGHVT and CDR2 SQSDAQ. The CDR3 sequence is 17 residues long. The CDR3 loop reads CASSLDPSGRPDNEQFF. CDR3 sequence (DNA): TGTGCCAGCAGCTTAGACCCTAGCGGGAGGCCGGATAATGAGCAGTTCTTC. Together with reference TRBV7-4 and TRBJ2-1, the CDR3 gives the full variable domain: GAGVSQSPRYKVAKRGRDVALRCDSISGHVTLYWYRQTLGQGSEVLTYSQSDAQRDKSGRPSGRFSAERPERSVSTLKIQRTEQGDSAVYLCASSLDPSGRPDNEQFFGPGTRLTVL.

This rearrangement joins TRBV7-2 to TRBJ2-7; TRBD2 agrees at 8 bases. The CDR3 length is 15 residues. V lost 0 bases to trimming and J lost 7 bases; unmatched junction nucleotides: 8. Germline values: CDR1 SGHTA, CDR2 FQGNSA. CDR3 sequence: CASSLAWAGGYEQYF. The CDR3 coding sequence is TGTGCCAGCAGCTTAGCGTGGGCGGGGGGTTATGAGCAGTACTTC.

The CDR3, as DNA: TGTGCCAGCAGCGGACAGGGAGGGTACAATGAGCAGTTCTTC. It is translated as CASSGQGGYNEQFF. The J gene is TRBJ2-1, the V gene TRBV5-5; a possible D gene is TRBD1 (8 bases). With 4 bases removed from V and 4 bases from J, the gap between germline ends came to 12 bases. Germline V gene data show CDR1 as SGHKS and CDR2 as YYEKEE (reference sequence). The CDR3 consists of 14 residues.

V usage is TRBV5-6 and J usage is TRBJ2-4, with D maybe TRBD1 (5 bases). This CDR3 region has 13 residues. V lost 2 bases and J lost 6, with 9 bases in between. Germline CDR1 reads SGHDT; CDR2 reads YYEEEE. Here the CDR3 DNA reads TGTGCCAGCAGCTTCGGAACAGGAAACATTCAGTACTTC. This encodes CASSFGTGNIQYF.

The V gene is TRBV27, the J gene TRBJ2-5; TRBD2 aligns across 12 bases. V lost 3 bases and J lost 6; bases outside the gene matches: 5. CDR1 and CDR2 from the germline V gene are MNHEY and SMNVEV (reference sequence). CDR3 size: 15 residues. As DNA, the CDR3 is TGTGCCAGCAGTTTCGCTAGCGGGAGGGAAAAGACCCAGTACTTC. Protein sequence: CASSFASGREKTQYF.

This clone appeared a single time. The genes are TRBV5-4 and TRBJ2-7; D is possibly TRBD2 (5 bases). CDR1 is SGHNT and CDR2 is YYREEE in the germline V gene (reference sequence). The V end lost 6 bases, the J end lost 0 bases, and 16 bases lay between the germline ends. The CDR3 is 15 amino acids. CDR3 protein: CASTIAGVSSYEQYF. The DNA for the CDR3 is TGTGCCAGCACCATCGCCGGGGTGTCCTCCTACGAGCAGTACTTC.

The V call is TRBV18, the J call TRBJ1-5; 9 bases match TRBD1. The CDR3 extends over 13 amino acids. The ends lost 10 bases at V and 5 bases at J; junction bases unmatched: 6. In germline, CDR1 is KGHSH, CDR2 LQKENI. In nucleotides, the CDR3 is TGTGCCACCTCGGGGGACAGGGATCAGCCCCAGCATTTT. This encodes CATSGDRDQPQHF.

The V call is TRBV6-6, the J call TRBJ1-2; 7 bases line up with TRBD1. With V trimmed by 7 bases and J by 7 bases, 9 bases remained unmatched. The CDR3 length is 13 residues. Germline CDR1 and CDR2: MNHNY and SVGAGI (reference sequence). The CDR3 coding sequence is TGTGCCAGCACTAAGGACAGGTCTTTTGGCTACACCTTC. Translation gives CASTKDRSFGYTF.

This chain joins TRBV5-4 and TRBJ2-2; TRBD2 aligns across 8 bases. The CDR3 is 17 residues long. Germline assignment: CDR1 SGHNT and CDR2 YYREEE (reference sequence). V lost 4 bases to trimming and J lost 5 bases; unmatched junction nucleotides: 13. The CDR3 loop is CASSAVGGGRPTGELFF. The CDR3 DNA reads TGTGCCAGCAGCGCCGTTGGCGGGGGGAGGCCAACCGGGGAGCTGTTTTTT.

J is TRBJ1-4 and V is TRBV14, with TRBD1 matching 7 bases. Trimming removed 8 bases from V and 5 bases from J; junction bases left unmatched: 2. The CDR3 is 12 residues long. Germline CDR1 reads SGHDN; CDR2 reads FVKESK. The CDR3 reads CASWGQNEKLFF. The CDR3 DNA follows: TGTGCCAGCTGGGGACAGAATGAAAAACTGTTTTTT. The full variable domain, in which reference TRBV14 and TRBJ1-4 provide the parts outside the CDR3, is EAGVTQFPSHSVIEKGQTVTLRCDPISGHDNLYWYRRVMGKEIKFLLHFVKESKQDESGMPNNRFLAERTGGTYSTLKVQPAELEDSGVYFCASWGQNEKLFFGSGTQLSVL.

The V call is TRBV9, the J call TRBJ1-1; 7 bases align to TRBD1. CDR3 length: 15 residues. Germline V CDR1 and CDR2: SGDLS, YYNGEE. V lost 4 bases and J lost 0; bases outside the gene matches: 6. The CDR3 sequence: CASSPRQGMNTEAFF. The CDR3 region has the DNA TGTGCCAGCAGCCCAAGACAGGGCATGAACACTGAAGCTTTCTTT. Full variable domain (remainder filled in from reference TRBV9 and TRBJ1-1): DSGVTQTPKHLITATGQRVTLRCSPRSGDLSVYWYQQSLDQGLQFLIQYYNGEERAKGNILERFSAQQFPDLHSELNLSSLELGDSALYFCASSPRQGMNTEAFFGQGTRLTVV.

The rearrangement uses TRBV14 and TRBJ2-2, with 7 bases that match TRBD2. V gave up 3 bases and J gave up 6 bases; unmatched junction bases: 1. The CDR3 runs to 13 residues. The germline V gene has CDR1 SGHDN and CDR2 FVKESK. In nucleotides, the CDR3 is TGTGCCAGCAGCCAGACTAGCCCCGGGGAGCTGTTTTTT. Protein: CASSQTSPGELFF.

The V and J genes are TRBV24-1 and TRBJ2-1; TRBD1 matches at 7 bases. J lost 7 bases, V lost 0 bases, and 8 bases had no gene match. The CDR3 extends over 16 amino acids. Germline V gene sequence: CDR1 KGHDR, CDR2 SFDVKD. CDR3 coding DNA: TGTGCCACCAGTGATTTGAGGGACAGTTCACGGAATGAGCAGTTCTTC. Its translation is CATSDLRDSSRNEQFF.

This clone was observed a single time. CDR3 sequence: CASSQEGWRELYNEQFF. The CDR3 DNA sequence: TGTGCCAGCAGCCAAGAGGGGTGGCGGGAGCTTTACAATGAGCAGTTCTTC. The chain has TRBV3-1 (or the pseudogene TRBV3-2) and TRBJ2-1; 7 bases line up with TRBD2. CDR3 length equals 17 residues. V lost 0 bases and J lost 4; bases outside the gene matches: 9. The germline gives CDR1 LGHDT, CDR2 YNNKEL (reference sequence).

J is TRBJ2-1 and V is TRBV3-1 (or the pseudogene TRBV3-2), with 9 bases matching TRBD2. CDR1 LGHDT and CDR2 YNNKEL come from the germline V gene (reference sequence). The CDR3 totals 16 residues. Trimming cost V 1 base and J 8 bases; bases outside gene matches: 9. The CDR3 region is CASSQGVLAGGDEQFF. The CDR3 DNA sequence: TGTGCCAGCAGCCAAGGAGTTCTTGCGGGAGGGGATGAGCAGTTCTTC.

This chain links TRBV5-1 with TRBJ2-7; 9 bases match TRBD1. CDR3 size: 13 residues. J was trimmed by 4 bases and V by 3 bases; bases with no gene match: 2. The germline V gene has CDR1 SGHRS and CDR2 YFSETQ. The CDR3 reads CASSWTGEYEQYF. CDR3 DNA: TGCGCCAGCAGCTGGACAGGGGAGTACGAGCAGTACTTC.

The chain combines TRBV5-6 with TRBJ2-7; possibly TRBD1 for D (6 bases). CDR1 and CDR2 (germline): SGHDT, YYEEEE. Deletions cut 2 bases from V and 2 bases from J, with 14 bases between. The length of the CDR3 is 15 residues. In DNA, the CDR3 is TGTGCCAGCAGCTTTCTACCGGGACAAACCTACGAGCAGTACTTC. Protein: CASSFLPGQTYEQYF.

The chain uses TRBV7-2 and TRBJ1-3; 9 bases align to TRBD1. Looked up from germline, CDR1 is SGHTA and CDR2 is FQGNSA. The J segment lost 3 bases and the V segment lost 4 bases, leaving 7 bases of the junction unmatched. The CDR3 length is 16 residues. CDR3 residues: CASSSLDRGSGNTIYF. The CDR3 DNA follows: TGTGCCAGCAGCTCTCTGGACAGGGGAAGTGGAAACACCATATATTTT.

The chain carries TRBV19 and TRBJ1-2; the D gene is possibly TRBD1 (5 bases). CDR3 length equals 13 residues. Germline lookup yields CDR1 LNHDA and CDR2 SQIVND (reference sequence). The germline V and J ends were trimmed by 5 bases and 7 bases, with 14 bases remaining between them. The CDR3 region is CASSPGGASGYTF. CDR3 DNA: TGTGCCAGTAGTCCAGGCGGGGCAAGTGGCTACACCTTC. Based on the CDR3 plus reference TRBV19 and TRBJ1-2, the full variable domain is DGGITQSPKYLFRKEGQNVTLSCEQNLNHDAMYWYRQDPGQGLRLIYYSQIVNDFQKGDIAEGYSVSREKKESFPLTVTSAQKNPTAFYLCASSPGGASGYTFGSGTRLTVV.

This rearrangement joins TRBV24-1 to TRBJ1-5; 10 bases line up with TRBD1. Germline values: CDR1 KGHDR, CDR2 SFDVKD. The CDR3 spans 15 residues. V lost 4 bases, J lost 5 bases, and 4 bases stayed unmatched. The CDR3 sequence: CATSDRTGGDQPQHF. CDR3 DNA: TGTGCCACCAGTGACCGGACAGGGGGTGATCAGCCCCAGCATTTT.

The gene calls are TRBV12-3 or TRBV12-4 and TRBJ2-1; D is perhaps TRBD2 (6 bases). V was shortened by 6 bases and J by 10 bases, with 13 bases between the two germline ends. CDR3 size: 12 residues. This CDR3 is CASREGFLEQFF. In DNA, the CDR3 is TGTGCCAGCAGGGAGGGGTTTCTAGAGCAGTTCTTC.

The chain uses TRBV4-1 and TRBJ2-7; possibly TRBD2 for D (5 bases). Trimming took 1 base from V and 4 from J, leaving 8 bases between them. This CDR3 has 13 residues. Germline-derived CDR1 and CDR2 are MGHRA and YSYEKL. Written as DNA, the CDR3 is TGCGCCAGCAGCCAAGCGGGGAGATACGAGCAGTACTTC. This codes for CASSQAGRYEQYF.

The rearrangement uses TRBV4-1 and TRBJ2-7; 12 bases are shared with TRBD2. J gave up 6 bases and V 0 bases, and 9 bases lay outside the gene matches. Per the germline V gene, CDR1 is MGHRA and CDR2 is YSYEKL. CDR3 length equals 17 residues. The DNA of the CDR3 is TGCGCCAGCAGCCAAGATGAGACTAGCGGGAGATGGGGCGAGCAGTACTTC. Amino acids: CASSQDETSGRWGEQYF.

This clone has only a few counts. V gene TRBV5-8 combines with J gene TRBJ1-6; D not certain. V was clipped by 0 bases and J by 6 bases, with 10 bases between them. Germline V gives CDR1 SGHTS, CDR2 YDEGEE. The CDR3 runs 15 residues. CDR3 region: CASSLVRGPNSPLHF. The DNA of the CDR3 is TGTGCCAGCAGCTTGGTCCGGGGTCCTAATTCACCCCTCCACTTT.

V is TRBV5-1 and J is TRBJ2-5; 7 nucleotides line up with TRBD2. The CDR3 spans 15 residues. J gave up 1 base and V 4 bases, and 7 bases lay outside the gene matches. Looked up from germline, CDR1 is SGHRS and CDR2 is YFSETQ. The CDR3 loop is CASSPRAGVQETQYF. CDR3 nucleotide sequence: TGCGCCAGCAGCCCGAGGGCGGGAGTCCAAGAGACCCAGTACTTC. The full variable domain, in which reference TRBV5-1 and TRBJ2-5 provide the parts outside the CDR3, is KAGVTQTPRYLIKTRGQQVTLSCSPISGHRSVSWYQQTPGQGLQFLFEYFSETQRNKGNFPGRFSGRQFSNSRSEMNVSTLELGDSALYLCASSPRAGVQETQYFGPGTRLLVL.

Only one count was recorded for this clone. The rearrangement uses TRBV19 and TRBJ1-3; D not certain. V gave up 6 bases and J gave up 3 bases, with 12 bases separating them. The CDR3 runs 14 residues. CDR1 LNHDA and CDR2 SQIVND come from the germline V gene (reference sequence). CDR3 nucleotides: TGTGCCAGTAGCCCCGTTTCCGTTGGAAACACCATATATTTT. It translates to CASSPVSVGNTIYF. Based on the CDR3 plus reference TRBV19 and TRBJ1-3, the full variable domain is DGGITQSPKYLFRKEGQNVTLSCEQNLNHDAMYWYRQDPGQGLRLIYYSQIVNDFQKGDIAEGYSVSREKKESFPLTVTSAQKNPTAFYLCASSPVSVGNTIYFGEGSWLTVV.

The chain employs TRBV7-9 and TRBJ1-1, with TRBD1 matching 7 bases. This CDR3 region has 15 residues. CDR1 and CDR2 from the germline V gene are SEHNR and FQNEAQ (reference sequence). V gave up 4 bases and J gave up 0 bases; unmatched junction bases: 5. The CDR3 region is CASSSGDRVNTEAFF. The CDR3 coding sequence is TGTGCCAGCAGCTCGGGAGACAGGGTGAACACTGAAGCTTTCTTT.

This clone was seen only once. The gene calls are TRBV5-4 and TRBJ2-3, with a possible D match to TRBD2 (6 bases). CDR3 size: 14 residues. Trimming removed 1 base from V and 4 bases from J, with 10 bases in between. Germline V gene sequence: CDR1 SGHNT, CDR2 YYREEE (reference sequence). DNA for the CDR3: TGTGCCAGCAGCTTGCGGGAGTTTCCAGATACGCAGTATTTT. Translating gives CASSLREFPDTQYF.

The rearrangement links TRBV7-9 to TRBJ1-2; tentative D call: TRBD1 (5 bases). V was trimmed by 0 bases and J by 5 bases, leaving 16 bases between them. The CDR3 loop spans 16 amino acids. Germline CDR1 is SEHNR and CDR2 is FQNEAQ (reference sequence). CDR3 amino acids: CASSLAGAGSGYGYTF. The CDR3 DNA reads TGTGCCAGCAGCTTAGCTGGGGCGGGATCCGGGTATGGCTACACCTTC.